This record looks at one TCR beta chain sequence and its context. Its antigen is undetermined. The data were obtained in a study of cytomegalovirus exposure and HLA in healthy donors. Overall study findings and caveats: A missense variant in DCLRE1C was later tied to TCR beta V- and J-gene trimming. As was reported, the classifier diagnosed cytomegalovirus status with high specificity and sensitivity. There were reportedly fewer N-insertions in an Asian-associated ancestry cluster than the roughly 670-donor mean, in a later analysis. A later analysis found TCR association rates differed by HLA locus, highest for DRB1 and lowest for HLA-C.

The CDR3 runs 16 residues. Looked up from germline, CDR1 is LNHDA and CDR2 is SQIVND (reference sequence). Trimming left V 5 bases short and J 1 base short, with 17 bases between. The primer mix had 60 Vbeta and 13 Jbeta primers. Clones were read by immunoSEQ multiplex PCR, and TCRdb kept only the in-frame ones, dropping some. The sample consists of about 200,000 clones, roughly 85% of them appearing once. Sequencing used PBMCs. The sequence came from a woman aged 45-59 years in good health and CMV-seronegative. V gene TRBV19 combines with J gene TRBJ1-2; perhaps TRBD1 as D (5 bases). CDR3 nucleotide sequence: TGTGCCAGTAGTCCATCCGGCCTGACAGTTAACTATGGCTACACCTTC. As protein: CASSPSGLTVNYGYTF.